The 27 T cell receptor beta chains in this list originate from one sample, sequenced in a study of regulatory dendritic cells for organ transplantation. Using immunoSEQ multiplex PCR, the repertoire was profiled, and TCRdb retains in-frame clones only, with some absent. The sample has 12,000 or so clones; 74% are singletons. CFSE-labeled sorted T cells met regulatory or mature dendritic cells for four to five days. Antigen specificity for these receptors is unknown. The sequenced sample consisted of naive CD4+ T cells from blood cultured with regulatory dendritic cells. Sample subset: CD45RA+ naive T cells. The receptors come from a human donor in good health.

This rearrangement joins TRBV19 to TRBJ2-3, with 8 nucleotides matching TRBD1. In germline, CDR1 is LNHDA, CDR2 SQIVND (reference sequence). CDR3 length: 15 amino acids. V dropped 5 bases and J dropped 9; count of bases not matched to a gene: 13. The CDR3 region has the DNA TGTGCCAGTAGTCTCCCGGGACAGGCCCTGCAGACGCAGTATTTT. It yields the protein CASSLPGQALQTQYF. The full variable domain, in which reference TRBV19 and TRBJ2-3 provide the parts outside the CDR3, is DGGITQSPKYLFRKEGQNVTLSCEQNLNHDAMYWYRQDPGQGLRLIYYSQIVNDFQKGDIAEGYSVSREKKESFPLTVTSAQKNPTAFYLCASSLPGQALQTQYFGPGTRLTVL.

The chain has TRBV7-9 and TRBJ1-3; D is unclear. V lost 5 bases to trimming and J lost 0 bases, with 8 bases between them. Germline V CDR1 and CDR2: SEHNR, FQNEAQ (reference sequence). The CDR3 contains 14 residues. CDR3 in amino acids: CASSPSASGNTIYF. In DNA form, the CDR3 reads TGTGCCAGCAGCCCTAGCGCCTCTGGAAACACCATATATTTT.

This CDR3 is CASRETGGSNQPQHF. The CDR3 DNA reads as TGTGCCAGTAGGGAGACAGGGGGCAGCAATCAGCCCCAGCATTTT. This chain links TRBV19 with TRBJ1-5; 10 bases are shared with TRBD1. Trimming cost V 6 bases and J 1 base; bases outside gene matches: 3. This CDR3 region has 15 residues. Germline V gives CDR1 LNHDA, CDR2 SQIVND (reference sequence).

This chain uses TRBV5-1 with TRBJ1-1; D is undetermined. The germline V and J ends were trimmed by 0 bases and 1 base, with 13 bases remaining between them. The CDR3 is 16 amino acids. Germline V gives CDR1 SGHRS, CDR2 YFSETQ. In DNA form, the CDR3 reads TGCGCCAGCAGCTTGGATCCGGCAGGAGGGAACACTGAAGCTTTCTTT. This translates into CASSLDPAGGNTEAFF. The full variable domain, its missing parts supplied by reference TRBV5-1 and TRBJ1-1, is KAGVTQTPRYLIKTRGQQVTLSCSPISGHRSVSWYQQTPGQGLQFLFEYFSETQRNKGNFPGRFSGRQFSNSRSEMNVSTLELGDSALYLCASSLDPAGGNTEAFFGQGTRLTVV.

The table lists this clone with a count of one. The gene calls are TRBV5-1 and TRBJ1-4, with 9 nucleotides matching TRBD1. The V and J ends lost 7 bases and 7 bases, in that order; junction bases with no gene match: 11. This CDR3 spans 15 amino acids. Germline CDR1 and CDR2: SGHRS and YFSETQ. The CDR3 is CASRSLGQGVEKLFF. CDR3 coding DNA: TGCGCCAGCCGGAGTTTGGGACAGGGCGTTGAAAAACTGTTTTTT.

The chain recombines TRBV5-1 with TRBJ2-5; D is undetermined. The CDR3 is 14 residues long. Trimming left V 0 bases short and J 1 base short, with 7 bases between. Germline V gene data show CDR1 as SGHRS and CDR2 as YFSETQ. The CDR3 nucleotides are TGCGCCAGCAGCTTGGCCGGTGGCCAAGAGACCCAGTACTTC. Translating it yields CASSLAGGQETQYF.

In regard to this clone: Germline and junction disagree at one end, which may indicate a read error. Additional DNA sequences in this sample encode the identical CDR3. The chain has TRBV25-1 and TRBJ2-7, with D possibly being TRBD2 (6 bases). Germline lookup yields CDR1 MGHDK and CDR2 SYGVNS. This CDR3 region has 15 residues. The CDR3 DNA sequence: TGTGCCAGCAGTGAACCCGGAGGGGCTTACTACGAACAGTACTTC. Its translation is CASSEPGGAYYEQYF.

The V gene is TRBV5-8, the J gene TRBJ2-2; D is ambiguous. This CDR3 spans 16 amino acids. Germline V gene data show CDR1 as SGHTS and CDR2 as YDEGEE. The V gene lost 0 bases and the J gene lost 0 bases, with 9 bases spanning the gap. DNA of the CDR3: TGTGCCAGCAGCTTGGCCCTCGACACGAACACCGGGGAGCTGTTTTTT. Translated, it gives CASSLALDTNTGELFF.

The V gene is TRBV5-4, the J gene TRBJ2-3; D gene unclear. The ends were cut back, 1 base at V and 6 bases at J, with 6 bases in the middle. This CDR3 has 12 residues. The V gene's germline CDR1 is SGHNT and CDR2 YYREEE (reference sequence). The CDR3 nucleotides read TGTGCCAGCAGCTTGCCCCAGGATACGCAGTATTTT. Protein: CASSLPQDTQYF.

The chain links TRBV19 to TRBJ2-2, with D possibly being TRBD1 (6 bases). The length of the CDR3 is 15 residues. Per germline, CDR1 LNHDA and CDR2 SQIVND (reference sequence). Trimming stripped 6 bases from V and 1 base from J, with 12 bases between. The CDR3 loop reads CASRLDRRNTGELFF. The CDR3 DNA reads as TGTGCCAGTAGACTCGACAGGAGGAACACCGGGGAGCTGTTTTTT.

This clone was detected once. J is TRBJ1-5 and V is TRBV7-2; 8 bases line up with TRBD1. CDR1 and CDR2 from the germline V gene are SGHTA and FQGNSA. CDR3 length: 14 residues. Germline trimming cut 4 bases from V and 6 bases from J; bases unmatched to any gene: 5. For the CDR3, the DNA is TGTGCCAGCAGCTCCAGGACAGGGCCTCAGCCCCAGCATTTT. Its translation is CASSSRTGPQPQHF.

The sample holds a few counts of this clone. The genes are TRBV7-2 and TRBJ2-1, with D possibly TRBD2 on 5 matching bases. The V end was cut by 2 bases, the J end by 0 bases, with 8 bases between. Per the germline V gene, CDR1 is SGHTA and CDR2 is FQGNSA. The CDR3 totals 15 residues. The CDR3 DNA reads TGTGCCAGCAGCTTATGGGCGGGCTCCTACAATGAGCAGTTCTTC. Translating gives CASSLWAGSYNEQFF.

This rearrangement joins TRBV5-5 to TRBJ2-7, with TRBD1 matching 7 bases. V lost 3 bases to trimming and J lost 3 bases; unmatched junction nucleotides: 9. Germline-derived CDR1 and CDR2 are SGHKS and YYEKEE (reference sequence). CDR3 length: 15 residues. The CDR3 region is CASSSGTAIYYEQYF. The CDR3 region has the DNA TGTGCCAGCAGCTCCGGGACAGCCATCTACTACGAGCAGTACTTC.

This clone turned up a few times. The CDR3 nucleotides read TGTGCCAGCAGCTTAGGGACAGGCTCCTACGAGCAGTACTTC. It is translated as CASSLGTGSYEQYF. The chain carries TRBV11-2 and TRBJ2-7; 7 bases line up with TRBD1. V gave up 1 base and J gave up 0 bases; unmatched junction bases: 0. This CDR3 contains 14 residues. Germline-derived CDR1 and CDR2 are SGHAT and FQNNGV.

This chain joins TRBV5-4 and TRBJ1-2; the D is unclear. This CDR3 spans 17 amino acids. Between the trimmed V and J ends, which lost 1 base and 0 bases, there was a span of 16 bases. Germline V gene sequence: CDR1 SGHNT, CDR2 YYREEE (reference sequence). CDR3 loop: CASSLKYIRGANYGYTF. Written as DNA, the CDR3 is TGTGCCAGCAGCTTGAAGTATATCCGGGGAGCTAACTATGGCTACACCTTC.

The V gene is TRBV5-1, the J gene TRBJ2-1; D might be TRBD2 (6 bases). The V gene lost 3 bases and the J gene lost 5 bases, with 12 bases spanning the gap. The CDR3 extends over 14 amino acids. Germline CDR1 and CDR2: SGHRS and YFSETQ. CDR3 DNA sequence: TGCGCCAGCAGCTCCGCGGGACTTAACAATGAGCAGTTCTTC. This gives the protein CASSSAGLNNEQFF.

This clone was picked up a small number of times. This chain uses TRBV5-4 with TRBJ1-5; D possibly corresponds to TRBD1 (6 bases). The CDR3 extends over 13 amino acids. The V end lost 5 bases, the J end lost 5 bases, and 11 bases lay between the germline ends. Germline lookup yields CDR1 SGHNT and CDR2 YYREEE (reference sequence). The CDR3 loop reads CASSLDSYQPQHF. For the CDR3, the DNA is TGTGCCAGCAGTCTGGACAGTTATCAGCCCCAGCATTTT.

The V gene is TRBV19, the J gene TRBJ2-5, with TRBD1 matching over 8 bases. V gave up 6 bases and J gave up 4 bases; unmatched junction bases: 4. From germline, CDR1 is LNHDA and CDR2 SQIVND (reference sequence). The CDR3 runs to 13 residues. This CDR3 reads CASSRGTGETQYF. The CDR3 DNA reads TGTGCCAGTAGCCGGGGGACAGGAGAGACCCAGTACTTC. The full variable domain, with the rest looked up from reference TRBV19 and TRBJ2-5, is DGGITQSPKYLFRKEGQNVTLSCEQNLNHDAMYWYRQDPGQGLRLIYYSQIVNDFQKGDIAEGYSVSREKKESFPLTVTSAQKNPTAFYLCASSRGTGETQYFGPGTRLLVL.

The chain joins TRBV4-2 to TRBJ2-1, with D possibly being TRBD2 (7 bases). V lost 0 bases and J 6 bases, leaving 15 bases between the germline ends. The germline CDR1 and CDR2 sequences are LGHNA and YNFKEQ. This CDR3 has 16 residues. The DNA of the CDR3 is TGTGCCAGCAGCCAAGAGGGGGGGCCTCAGGTCAATGAGCAGTTCTTC. Amino acids: CASSQEGGPQVNEQFF.

The V call is TRBV29-1, the J call TRBJ2-5, with TRBD1 matching over 9 bases. The CDR3 runs 12 residues. J gave up 4 bases and V 5 bases, and 2 bases lay outside the gene matches. Germline V lookup: CDR1 SQVTM, CDR2 ANQGSEA. The CDR3 region has the DNA TGCAGCGTTACAGGGGGCGGAGAGACCCAGTACTTC. This translates into CSVTGGGETQYF.

This chain connects TRBV2 to TRBJ1-6, with 10 nucleotides matching TRBD1. Germline V gene lookup returns CDR1 SNHLY and CDR2 FYNNEI. This CDR3 spans 15 amino acids. V was pared by 5 bases and J by 5 bases, with 3 bases of the junction left unmatched. The DNA of the CDR3 is TGTGCCAGCAGTATGACAGGGGGCAATAATTCACCCCTCCACTTT. Protein product: CASSMTGGNNSPLHF.

This chain links TRBV6-1 with TRBJ2-2; 8 positions agree with TRBD1. V gave up 6 bases and J gave up 1 base; unmatched junction bases: 4. The length of the CDR3 is 15 residues. CDR1 and CDR2 (germline): MNHNS, SASEGT. Here the CDR3 reads CASRKGQVNTGELFF. The CDR3 bases are TGTGCCAGCAGGAAGGGACAGGTGAACACCGGGGAGCTGTTTTTT.

The V call is TRBV27, the J call TRBJ2-3, with TRBD2 identical over 10 bases. The CDR3 spans 15 residues. Germline CDR1 MNHEY, CDR2 SMNVEV (reference sequence). Unmatched junction bases numbered 6, after V lost 5 bases and J lost 4 bases. The CDR3 loop is CASSKGLAFPDTQYF. The DNA of the CDR3 is TGTGCCAGCAGTAAGGGACTAGCGTTTCCAGATACGCAGTATTTT.

The V gene is TRBV4-1, the J gene TRBJ1-4; TRBD1 matches at 7 bases. V lost 3 bases, J lost 3 bases, and 7 bases stayed unmatched. Germline V gives CDR1 MGHRA, CDR2 YSYEKL. The CDR3 extends over 16 amino acids. The CDR3 protein is CASSQADRAPNEKLFF. As DNA, the CDR3 is TGCGCCAGCAGCCAGGCCGACAGGGCCCCTAATGAAAAACTGTTTTTT.

The rearrangement joins TRBV4-1 to TRBJ1-1; 9 nucleotides align to TRBD1. The V segment lost 0 bases and the J segment 5 bases; nucleotides outside the gene matches: 10. The length of the CDR3 is 17 residues. CDR1 is MGHRA, CDR2 YSYEKL, per germline. The CDR3 nucleotides read TGCGCCAGCAGCCAAGATAAAGGGACAGGGCTGACGACTGAAGCTTTCTTT. Encoded protein: CASSQDKGTGLTTEAFF.

The sample holds a few counts of this clone. The chain employs TRBV2 and TRBJ1-4; 7 bases align to TRBD1. The CDR3 is 13 residues long. Germline V gene data show CDR1 as SNHLY and CDR2 as FYNNEI. After removal of 10 bases from V and 4 bases from J, the junction contained 6 bases not matched to a gene. CDR3: CATGTAFNEKLFF. CDR3 bases: TGTGCCACAGGGACAGCTTTTAATGAAAAACTGTTTTTT.

This clone has only a few counts. The J gene is TRBJ1-2, the V gene TRBV5-1, with D possibly being TRBD1 (6 bases). The germline V gene has CDR1 SGHRS and CDR2 YFSETQ. V dropped 3 bases and J dropped 4 bases, with 10 bases sitting between them. The CDR3 loop spans 13 amino acids. The CDR3 sequence: CASSSGQTYGYTF. In DNA form, the CDR3 reads TGCGCCAGCAGCTCCGGACAGACCTATGGCTACACCTTC.